The 32 T cell receptor beta chains below all came from one sample that was sequenced in a study of shared clonotypes between healthy human individuals. Only in-frame clones appear in the TCRdb table, and some are missing; sequencing was by immunoSEQ multiplex PCR. The table has 2 million to 3 million clones, under 95% seen once. Sequenced material: naive CD4+ T cells from PBMCs. Documented subset: CD45RA+ positively selected. The receptors were gathered from a man between 18 and 35 years old in good health. Some clones in this sample may be carry-over from other donors' samples.

V is TRBV7-9 and J is TRBJ2-7; D is uncertain. Germline loops: CDR1 SEHNR, CDR2 FQNEAQ (reference sequence). The germline V and J ends were trimmed by 0 bases and 5 bases, with 8 bases remaining between them. CDR3 length equals 13 residues. The CDR3 loop is CASSLAGLDEQYF. The CDR3 DNA sequence: TGTGCCAGCAGCTTAGCCGGTCTGGACGAGCAGTACTTC.

The chain is built from TRBV19 and TRBJ1-1; a possible D gene is TRBD1 (5 bases). CDR1 LNHDA and CDR2 SQIVND come from the germline V gene (reference sequence). V gave up 5 bases and J gave up 0 bases, with 13 bases separating them. This CDR3 spans 15 amino acids. CDR3 in DNA: TGTGCCAGTAGTCCTCAGGGATTGGTGAACACTGAAGCTTTCTTT. Its protein is CASSPQGLVNTEAFF.

J is TRBJ1-3 and V is TRBV30; D gene uncertain. CDR3 length: 17 residues. CDR1 and CDR2 from the germline V gene are GTSNPN and SVGIG (reference sequence). V was clipped by 5 bases and J by 0 bases, with 20 bases between them. The CDR3 spells CAWSGIIADFSGNTIYF. The CDR3 coding sequence is TGTGCCTGGTCGGGGATTATTGCGGACTTCTCTGGAAACACCATATATTTT. Complete variable domain (other parts from reference TRBV30 and TRBJ1-3): SQTIHQWPATLVQPVGSPLSLECTVEGTSNPNLYWYRQAAGRGLQLLFYSVGIGQISSEVPQNLSASRPQDRQFILSSKKLLLSDSGFYLCAWSGIIADFSGNTIYFGEGSWLTVV.

A word on this clone: Other DNA sequences in the sample encode the same CDR3. This chain uses TRBV2 with TRBJ2-1, with 13 bases identical to TRBD2. Germline V lookup: CDR1 SNHLY, CDR2 FYNNEI. The CDR3 sequence is 14 residues long. V lost 7 bases, J lost 4 bases, and 1 base stayed unmatched. This CDR3 reads CASTTSGRYNEQFF. The CDR3 bases are TGTGCCAGCACGACTAGCGGGAGGTACAATGAGCAGTTCTTC.

The CDR3 DNA reads as TGTGCCAGTAGCAGAGTGCTGAGGGGTGCCTATACCCCTGAAGCTTTCTTT. Its translation: CASSRVLRGAYTPEAFF. V is TRBV19 and J is TRBJ1-1, with D perhaps TRBD1 (5 bases). Trimming took 6 bases from V and 6 from J, leaving 26 bases between them. CDR1 and CDR2 (germline): LNHDA, SQIVND (reference sequence). The length of the CDR3 is 17 residues.

The V and J genes are TRBV6-5 and TRBJ1-2; no clear D. This CDR3 contains 15 residues. Germline V gene data show CDR1 as MNHEY and CDR2 as SVGAGI. V lost 2 bases and J 4 bases, leaving 14 bases between the germline ends. The CDR3 sequence is CASSYRDSSFYGYTF. The CDR3 DNA reads as TGTGCCAGCAGTTACCGGGATAGCTCGTTCTATGGCTACACCTTC.

The sample holds a few counts of this clone. V and J are TRBV18 and TRBJ2-7; unclear D gene. CDR1 and CDR2 from the germline V gene are KGHSH and LQKENI. The CDR3 runs 13 residues. Trimming took 5 bases from V and 0 from J, leaving 8 bases between them. The CDR3 here is CASSVGYSYEQYF. The CDR3 region has the DNA TGTGCCAGCTCAGTGGGCTACTCCTACGAGCAGTACTTC.

The chain recombines TRBV27 with TRBJ1-1; possible D gene TRBD1, 6 bases. Germline CDR1 is MNHEY and CDR2 is SMNVEV (reference sequence). Trimming shortened V by 5 bases and J by 4 bases, and 17 bases separated the two germline ends. The CDR3 runs 15 residues. CDR3: CASSPLGGLGTEAFF. Here the CDR3 DNA reads TGTGCCAGCAGTCCTCTCGGGGGGCTGGGCACTGAAGCTTTCTTT.

This clone was seen a handful of times. This chain uses TRBV7-9 with TRBJ2-1, with 8 bases fitting TRBD2. The germline V gene encodes CDR1 SEHNR and CDR2 FQNEAQ (reference sequence). This CDR3 region has 13 residues. V shed 5 bases, J shed 8 bases, and the junction held 5 bases outside the gene matches. The CDR3: CASSLSGSDEQFF. The CDR3 nucleotides are TGTGCCAGCAGCCTAAGCGGGAGCGATGAGCAGTTCTTC.

Details on this clone: An end of the junction differs from the germline gene, which may be a read error. The genes are TRBV6-5 and TRBJ2-7; 7 nucleotides match TRBD2. In germline, CDR1 is MNHEY, CDR2 SVGAGI. CDR3 size: 11 residues. The CDR3 sequence is CASSTGGGTCF. As DNA, the CDR3 is TGTGCCAGCAGTACCGGCGGGGGTACGTGCTTC.

V gene TRBV28 combines with J gene TRBJ2-7; possibly TRBD2 for D (6 bases). Germline-derived CDR1 and CDR2 are MDHEN and SYDVKM. The V end lost 8 bases, the J end lost 6 bases, and 20 bases lay between the germline ends. The CDR3 has 14 residues. The DNA for the CDR3 is TGTGCCAGCGCTTGGGTTAGCGGCTCAGGCGAGCAGTACTTC. Amino acid sequence: CASAWVSGSGEQYF.

The chain couples TRBV7-2 to TRBJ2-7; 9 positions match TRBD2. The length of the CDR3 is 13 residues. The junction had 5 bases not matched to a gene; V was cut back by 5 bases and J by 6 bases. Per the germline V gene, CDR1 is SGHTA and CDR2 is FQGNSA. CDR3 sequence (DNA): TGTGCCAGCAGCGTTTCGGGACTAGCCGAGCAGTACTTC. Protein sequence: CASSVSGLAEQYF. Combining the CDR3 with reference TRBV7-2 and TRBJ2-7 gives the whole variable domain GAGVSQSPSNKVTEKGKDVELRCDPISGHTALYWYRQSLGQGLEFLIYFQGNSAPDKSGLPSDRFSAERTGGSVSTLTIQRTQQEDSAVYLCASSVSGLAEQYFGPGTRLTVT.

Only a few counts were recorded for this clone. The same CDR3 arises from other DNA sequences in this sample as well. This sequence joins TRBV5-1 and TRBJ1-1; 8 positions agree with TRBD1. Germline assignment: CDR1 SGHRS and CDR2 YFSETQ. Germline trimming cut 7 bases from V and 1 base from J; bases unmatched to any gene: 6. The CDR3 spans 14 residues. CDR3 amino acids: CASSIGQGNTEAFF. The CDR3 DNA sequence: TGCGCCAGCTCAATTGGACAGGGGAACACTGAAGCTTTCTTT.

The chain uses TRBV7-8 and TRBJ2-5, with D possibly matching TRBD1 (5 bases). V lost 5 bases and J lost 1, with 14 bases in between. The CDR3 loop spans 15 amino acids. Germline V gives CDR1 SGHVS, CDR2 FQNEAQ. The CDR3 loop reads CASSHPAGFQETQYF. The CDR3, as DNA: TGTGCCAGCAGCCACCCAGCAGGGTTCCAAGAGACCCAGTACTTC.

With regard to this clone: Other DNA sequences in the sample encode the same CDR3. This sequence joins TRBV7-2 and TRBJ2-1, with D possibly TRBD1 on 6 matching bases. CDR1 is SGHTA and CDR2 is FQGNSA in the germline V gene. The CDR3 is 15 amino acids. V was cut by 1 base and J by 4 bases, with 11 bases left in between. For the CDR3, the DNA is TGTGCCAGCAGCTTAGGGAGAGGGACATACAATGAGCAGTTCTTC. It specifies CASSLGRGTYNEQFF.

J is TRBJ2-5 and V is TRBV28, with a tentative D call TRBD1 (6 bases). CDR1 is MDHEN, CDR2 SYDVKM, per germline. This CDR3 contains 14 residues. V lost 1 base, J lost 4 bases, and 10 bases lay in between. The DNA for the CDR3 is TGTGCCAGCAGTTTATTGGGGGCGTTAGAGACCCAGTACTTC. This encodes CASSLLGALETQYF.

The chain recombines TRBV13 with TRBJ1-2, with 7 nucleotides matching TRBD1. The germline V gene encodes CDR1 PRHDT and CDR2 FYEKMQ (reference sequence). The CDR3 loop spans 14 amino acids. Trimming removed 5 bases from V and 7 bases from J; junction bases left unmatched: 10. CDR3 bases: TGTGCCAGCAGCGCAAACGGCAGGGGGAGTGGCTACACCTTC. This translates into CASSANGRGSGYTF.

The chain employs TRBV19 and TRBJ2-1; 12 nucleotides line up with TRBD2. Per germline, CDR1 LNHDA and CDR2 SQIVND (reference sequence). V dropped 3 bases and J dropped 6; count of bases not matched to a gene: 6. The CDR3 has 16 amino acids. This chain's CDR3 is CASSMRPSGRANEQFF. In DNA form, the CDR3 reads TGTGCCAGTAGTATGCGGCCTAGCGGGAGGGCCAATGAGCAGTTCTTC.

Details on this clone: Different DNA sequences within this sample yield the same CDR3. The gene calls are TRBV7-2 and TRBJ2-1; 11 bases fit TRBD2. Germline V lookup: CDR1 SGHTA, CDR2 FQGNSA. This CDR3 comprises 15 residues. With V trimmed by 5 bases and J by 4 bases, 4 bases remained unmatched. The CDR3 nucleotides are TGTGCCAGCAGCCTGGGACTAGCGGTTTACAATGAGCAGTTCTTC. This translates into CASSLGLAVYNEQFF.

The chain links TRBV10-3 to TRBJ1-1; no firm D call. Germline assignment: CDR1 ENHRY and CDR2 SYGVKD. The CDR3 sequence is 13 residues long. V lost 4 bases and J 5 bases, leaving 11 bases between the germline ends. In DNA form, the CDR3 reads TGTGCCATCAGTGGCGCGGAGAGGACTGAAGCTTTCTTT. This gives the protein CAISGAERTEAFF.

The chain carries TRBV9 and TRBJ2-2; unclear D gene. Per the germline V gene, CDR1 is SGDLS and CDR2 is YYNGEE. This CDR3 region has 16 residues. The ends were cut back, 0 bases at V and 4 bases at J, with 13 bases in the middle. CDR3 nucleotides: TGTGCCAGCAGCGTAGGAGGCGCCCTTGTCACCGGGGAGCTGTTTTTT. It codes for CASSVGGALVTGELFF.

CDR3 in amino acids: CASSKPGQPNTGELFF. The CDR3 DNA sequence: TGTGCCAGCAGTAAACCGGGACAGCCTAACACCGGGGAGCTGTTTTTT. The chain has TRBV6-6 and TRBJ2-2, with TRBD1 matching over 7 bases. The CDR3 covers 16 residues. V gave up 5 bases and J gave up 2 bases; unmatched junction bases: 8. In germline, CDR1 is MNHNY, CDR2 SVGAGI (reference sequence).

The rearrangement joins TRBV5-6 to TRBJ1-1, with D possibly TRBD1 on 6 matching bases. There are 15 residues in the CDR3. V was clipped by 5 bases and J by 0 bases, with 14 bases between them. From germline, CDR1 is SGHDT and CDR2 YYEEEE. For the CDR3, the DNA is TGTGCCAGCAGGTCTAGGGGGGGCATGAACACTGAAGCTTTCTTT. Encoded protein: CASRSRGGMNTEAFF.

J is TRBJ1-1 and V is TRBV5-1; a possible D gene is TRBD1 (5 bases). Trimming removed 0 bases from V and 8 bases from J, with 14 bases in between. The CDR3 consists of 14 residues. Germline V CDR1 and CDR2: SGHRS, YFSETQ. The CDR3 sequence is CASSLGAGRGEAFF. CDR3 nucleotide sequence: TGCGCCAGCAGCTTGGGGGCAGGGCGGGGAGAAGCTTTCTTT.

The chain joins TRBV9 to TRBJ1-3; tentatively, D is TRBD1 (5 bases). The CDR3 spans 15 residues. CDR1 is SGDLS and CDR2 is YYNGEE in the germline V gene. The ends were cut back, 2 bases at V and 4 bases at J, with 13 bases in the middle. CDR3 residues: CASSVQGHTGNTIYF. The CDR3 nucleotides are TGTGCCAGCAGCGTCCAGGGTCACACCGGAAACACCATATATTTT.

J is TRBJ2-7 and V is TRBV7-2; D possibly matches TRBD1 or TRBD2 (6 bases each). The CDR3 extends over 12 amino acids. Per germline, CDR1 SGHTA and CDR2 FQGNSA. The V end lost 10 bases, the J end lost 8 bases, and 18 bases lay between the germline ends. CDR3 sequence reads: CATVRGPSKQYF. The CDR3 region has the DNA TGTGCCACCGTACGGGGGCCATCCAAGCAGTACTTC. The full variable domain, with the rest looked up from reference TRBV7-2 and TRBJ2-7, is GAGVSQSPSNKVTEKGKDVELRCDPISGHTALYWYRQSLGQGLEFLIYFQGNSAPDKSGLPSDRFSAERTGGSVSTLTIQRTQQEDSAVYLCATVRGPSKQYFGPGTRLTVT.

The CDR3 loop is CSVYPIQGRQEQYF. The CDR3 DNA sequence: TGCAGCGTTTACCCCATACAGGGTCGGCAGGAGCAGTACTTC. The V and J genes are TRBV29-1 and TRBJ2-7, with D maybe TRBD1 (6 bases). V lost 5 bases, J lost 7 bases, and 21 bases lay in between. Germline lookup yields CDR1 SQVTM and CDR2 ANQGSEA. The CDR3 runs to 14 residues.

Comment on this clone: Different DNA sequences within this sample yield the same CDR3. The genes are TRBV28 and TRBJ2-5, with 10 bases lining up with TRBD1. Germline loops: CDR1 MDHEN, CDR2 SYDVKM. The CDR3 runs 15 residues. The J segment lost 2 bases and the V segment lost 5 bases, leaving 5 bases of the junction unmatched. The CDR3 reads CASSLPGQGQETQYF. The CDR3, as DNA: TGTGCCAGCAGTCTCCCGGGACAGGGGCAAGAGACCCAGTACTTC.

The V gene is TRBV5-6, the J gene TRBJ1-6; D uncertain. CDR3 size: 17 residues. From germline, CDR1 is SGHDT and CDR2 YYEEEE. V was trimmed by 0 bases and J by 5 bases, leaving 15 bases between them. The CDR3, as DNA: TGTGCCAGCAGCTTGGAGCGCGGTCCGCGGAATAATTCACCCCTCCACTTT. This encodes CASSLERGPRNNSPLHF. Combining the CDR3 with reference TRBV5-6 and TRBJ1-6 gives the whole variable domain DAGVTQSPTHLIKTRGQQVTLRCSPKSGHDTVSWYQQALGQGPQFIFQYYEEEERQRGNFPDRFSGHQFPNYSSELNVNALLLGDSALYLCASSLERGPRNNSPLHFGNGTRLTVT.

On this clone: The same CDR3 arises from other DNA sequences in this sample as well. The chain carries TRBV7-2 and TRBJ2-2, with D uncertain. Germline CDR1 SGHTA, CDR2 FQGNSA. Trimming pared 6 bases from V and 0 bases from J, leaving 5 bases between. The CDR3 totals 13 residues. Here the CDR3 DNA reads TGTGCCAGCAGTCGTTCGAACACCGGGGAGCTGTTTTTT. Protein sequence: CASSRSNTGELFF.

The chain joins TRBV6-5 to TRBJ1-6; D unclear. CDR3 length equals 12 residues. CDR1 and CDR2 from the germline V gene are MNHEY and SVGAGI. Trimming took off 1 base at V and 7 bases at J, with 2 bases between the two ends. The chain's CDR3 is CASSYLNSPLHF. The DNA of the CDR3 is TGTGCCAGCAGTTACTTAAATTCACCCCTCCACTTT.

The rearrangement links TRBV29-1 to TRBJ2-3; D call uncertain. Germline CDR1 and CDR2: SQVTM and ANQGSEA. The CDR3 is made up of 14 amino acids. Trimming shortened V by 3 bases and J by 0 bases, and 10 bases separated the two germline ends. This CDR3 reads CSVELGVSTDTQYF. The CDR3 DNA reads TGCAGCGTTGAGCTTGGGGTTAGCACAGATACGCAGTATTTT.